A selection of T cell receptor beta chains follows, all from one sample in a study of regulatory and conventional T cells in breast cancer. TCRdb itself ran the PCR reads through MiXCR, one entry per CDR3 protein. The sample lists 9,000 to 13,000 distinct CDR3 sequences; approximately 35% were seen once. The specimen was conventional T cells from blood. The origin of the receptors is a male donor in good health. CDR3s include the opening cysteine and the closing phenylalanine or tryptophan. Each record gives: J gene, clone size, D gene, CDR3 length, V gene, CDR3 DNA, CDR3 protein. The D gene is left open where the match is weak. A row's size may be missing; if present it is once, few, many or a size class.

TRBJ2-1	.	.	15	TRBV20-1	TGCAGTGCTAGAGACCCCAGGCAGGGCCGGAATGAGCAGTTCTTC	CSARDPRQGRNEQFF
TRBJ2-3	.	.	16	TRBV7-8	TGTGCCAGCAGCTTAGTCGTTAGCCGGAGCACAGATACGCAGTATTTT	CASSLVVSRSTDTQYF
TRBJ2-3	many	.	11	TRBV10-2	TGCGCCAGCACCAACACAGATACGCAGTATTTT	CASTNTDTQYF
TRBJ2-1	.	.	14	TRBV21-1	TGTGCCACCCTGACTAGCGGGGGGGACAATGAGCAGTTCTTC	CATLTSGGDNEQFF
TRBJ1-1	.	.	11	TRBV20-1	TGCAGTCATATCTGGGCTTCTGAAGCTTTCTTT	CSHIWASEAFF
TRBJ1-1	few	.	13	TRBV7-9	TGTGCCAGCAGCTTAACGAGGGATACTGAAGCTTTCTTT	CASSLTRDTEAFF
TRBJ1-5	medium-sized	.	13	TRBV20-1	TGCAGTGCGGGAGGGACGAGCAATCAGCCCCAGCATTTT	CSAGGTSNQPQHF
TRBJ2-7	.	TRBD2	15	TRBV5-1	TGCGCCAGCAGCTTGGAGGGCGGGGGCTCCTACGAGCAGTACTTC	CASSLEGGGSYEQYF
TRBJ2-7	medium-sized	.	13	TRBV7-9	TGTGCCAGCAGCGTTACACCGTCCTACGAGCAGTACTTC	CASSVTPSYEQYF
TRBJ1-1	medium-sized	.	16	TRBV6-6	TGTGCCAGCAGCGACTCCTCGGGGAAGGGGAACACTGAAGCTTTCTTT	CASSDSSGKGNTEAFF
TRBJ2-2	few	.	14	TRBV7-2	TGTGCCAGCCGCACTCAGGGGACCACCGGGGAGCTGTTTTTT	CASRTQGTTGELFF
TRBJ2-7	.	.	12	TRBV2	TGTGCCAGCAGTAGGTCACCCTACGAGCAGTACTTC	CASSRSPYEQYF
TRBJ2-7	few	.	15	TRBV6-1	TGTGCCAGCAGTGAGGTCCCCCACAGCTCCTACGAGCAGTACTTC	CASSEVPHSSYEQYF
TRBJ2-3	.	TRBD1	14	TRBV2	TGTGCCAGCACGACAGGGGGGACACAGGGTACGCAGTATTTT	CASTTGGTQGTQYF
TRBJ1-1	few	TRBD1	11	TRBV7-9	TGTGCCAGCAGCACCGGGACAGGAGCTTTCTTT	CASSTGTGAFF
TRBJ2-7	.	.	11	TRBV7-2	TGTGCCAGCAGCTTAGGTGGCGAGCAGTGCTTC	CASSLGGEQCF
TRBJ1-5	few	.	17	TRBV20-1	TGCAGTGCTAGAGATCCGGAGAGTAACAGGGTTGAACAGCCCCAGCATTTT	CSARDPESNRVEQPQHF
TRBJ1-5	few	.	16	TRBV20-1	TGCAGTGCTAGAGATTGGGGGGGCAGGGACAATCAGCCCCAGCATTTT	CSARDWGGRDNQPQHF
TRBJ2-7	.	TRBD2	16	TRBV20-1	TGCAGTGCTAGCTTAGCGGGGGCGGGAAGTCCTGGCGAGCAGTACTTC	CSASLAGAGSPGEQYF
TRBJ1-5	large	TRBD1	14	TRBV20-1	TGCAGTGCTAGGGTCGGGACAGGGTACCAGCCCCAGCATTTT	CSARVGTGYQPQHF
TRBJ1-5	.	TRBD1	15	TRBV9	TGTGCCAGCAGCCAAGTGTCCGGACAGGGTCAGCCCCAGCATTTT	CASSQVSGQGQPQHF
TRBJ2-1	.	.	18	TRBV3-1	TGTGCCAGCAGCCCAAAAGATCTAGGGATCAGGTCCTACAATGAGCAGTTCTTC	CASSPKDLGIRSYNEQFF
TRBJ1-2	medium-sized	.	15	TRBV28	TGTGCCAGCAGTCGCGCGGAATCGGGGCTGGATGGCTACACCTTC	CASSRAESGLDGYTF
TRBJ2-3	few	.	13	TRBV20-1	TGCAGTGCCGTGCTCGTATCTTCGGATACGCAGTATTTT	CSAVLVSSDTQYF
TRBJ2-3	.	TRBD1	16	TRBV6-2/TRBV6-3	TGTGCCAGCAGTTACTACAGGGGGCCCTACACAGATACGCAGTATTTT	CASSYYRGPYTDTQYF
TRBJ1-1	few	.	15	TRBV7-9	TGTGCCAGCAGCACTCTTACAGGGATCGGCACTGAAGCTTTCTTT	CASSTLTGIGTEAFF
TRBJ1-5	.	.	15	TRBV5-1	TGCGCCAGCAGCAGGGGGGACGACCCAAATCAGCCCCAGCATTTT	CASSRGDDPNQPQHF
TRBJ2-3	few	.	13	TRBV20-1	TGCAGTGCTAGAGTCGAGTGGGGGGATACGCAGTATTTT	CSARVEWGDTQYF
TRBJ1-2	.	.	12	TRBV28	TGTGCCAGCTCTGAAGGTATCTATGGCTACACCTTC	CASSEGIYGYTF
TRBJ2-7	medium-sized	.	15	TRBV7-2	TGTGCCAGCAGCAGAAGGGGGGGAAGCTCCTACGAGCAGTACTTC	CASSRRGGSSYEQYF
TRBJ1-5	.	.	13	TRBV7-8	TGTGCCAGCAGCGTAAGAAGTGATCAGCCCCAGCATTTT	CASSVRSDQPQHF
TRBJ1-1	.	.	15	TRBV20-1	TGCAGTGCTACCCTTTTACAGGGAATCGGCACTGAGGCTTCCTTT	CSATLLQGIGTEASF
TRBJ2-1	.	TRBD2	21	TRBV5-4	TGTGCCAGCAGCTCCGGCCCGGCTAGCGGGGGGGCAAAGAAGTTCTACAATGAGCAGTTCTTC	CASSSGPASGGAKKFYNEQFF
TRBJ2-6	.	.	19	TRBV7-3	TGTGCCAGCGGCTCGGGGTTAGAGACAGGAACTCTTGGGGCCAACGTCCTGACTTTC	CASGSGLETGTLGANVLTF
TRBJ2-1	.	TRBD2	16	TRBV7-8	TGTGCCAGCAGCTTAGCGGGAGGGGTAAGGAAGACTGAGCAGTTCTTC	CASSLAGGVRKTEQFF
TRBJ1-1	.	TRBD1	16	TRBV28	TGTGCCAGCAGCAATAGGGACAGCGGGAGGAACACTGAAGCTTTCTTT	CASSNRDSGRNTEAFF
TRBJ1-2	medium-sized	TRBD1	15	TRBV12-3/TRBV12-4	TGTGCCAGCAGTTCCGGACAGGGCGGCAACTATGGCTACACCTTC	CASSSGQGGNYGYTF
TRBJ2-1	few	TRBD1	15	TRBV5-1	TGCGCCAGCAGCCGTGGGACAGCCTCCTACAATGAGCAGTTCTTC	CASSRGTASYNEQFF
TRBJ2-7	.	TRBD1	15	TRBV6-1	TGTGCCAGCAGTGACTTTGGCAGGGGGTCTTACGAGCAGTACTTC	CASSDFGRGSYEQYF
TRBJ2-1	medium-sized	.	12	TRBV29-1	TGCAGCGTTGAAAGAACAGGGCATGAGCAGTTCTTC	CSVERTGHEQFF
TRBJ2-7	few	.	13	TRBV12-3/TRBV12-4	TGTGCCAGCAGTTTAGAGGGTTCAAACGAGCAGTACTTC	CASSLEGSNEQYF
TRBJ1-5	many	.	16	TRBV7-2	TGTGCCAGCAGCTCCACCAGGGCCGCTGGCAATCAGCCCCAGCATTTT	CASSSTRAAGNQPQHF
TRBJ2-5	few	TRBD1	16	TRBV5-1	TGCGCCAGCAGCTTGACGACAGGGACAGGCCAGGGGACCCAGTACTTC	CASSLTTGTGQGTQYF
TRBJ2-6	.	.	15	TRBV7-9	TGTGCCAGCAGCTTATTATACTCTGGGGCCAACGTCCTGACTTTC	CASSLLYSGANVLTF
TRBJ2-2	.	TRBD2	14	TRBV19	TGTGCCAGTAATCAGCGGGGACCCACCGGAGAGCTGTTTTTT	CASNQRGPTGELFF
TRBJ1-1	.	TRBD1	15	TRBV4-2	TGTGCCAGCAGCCAGAGTCAGGGGGTTGGGACTGAAGCTTTCTTT	CASSQSQGVGTEAFF
TRBJ1-1	medium-sized	.	13	TRBV6-1	TGTGCCAGCAGTCTCATAAGGAACACTGAAGCTTTCTTT	CASSLIRNTEAFF
TRBJ2-1	.	TRBD2	16	TRBV30	TGTGCCCTCGAGGGAGCGGGGGGGCTAATGGGCAATGAGCAGTTCTTC	CALEGAGGLMGNEQFF
TRBJ2-7	few	.	15	TRBV3-1	TGTGCCAGCAGCCTAGGGACTGGGGGTTTCTACGAGCAGTACTTC	CASSLGTGGFYEQYF
TRBJ2-3	.	TRBD1	14	TRBV29-1	TGCAGCGCTACGCTCGGACAGGGGGTAGATACGCAGTATTTT	CSATLGQGVDTQYF
TRBJ2-7	.	TRBD1	15	TRBV5-1	TGCGCCAGCAGCTTGGAAGGGACAGATCACGCCGAGCAGTACTTC	CASSLEGTDHAEQYF